One and the same sample provided the 5 T cell receptor beta chains below, sequenced in a study of PD-1 blockade in classical Hodgkin lymphoma. Measured with immunoSEQ multiplex PCR; TCRdb has only the in-frame clones, and not every one. Of 30,000 to 40,000 clones in the sample, 76% are singletons; the top ten hold approximately 11%. In every patient, relapse followed autologous stem cell transplantation, while exposure to brentuximab vedotin differed. The material sequenced was peripheral blood mononuclear cells (PBMCs), taken at baseline. The receptors come from a human donor with classical Hodgkin lymphoma.

V usage is TRBV19 and J usage is TRBJ2-7; D is unresolved. V was trimmed by 0 bases and J by 0 bases, leaving 6 bases between them. In germline, CDR1 is LNHDA, CDR2 SQIVND (reference sequence). This CDR3 is built from 14 residues. CDR3 region: CASSIDSLSYEQYF. The DNA of the CDR3 is TGTGCCAGTAGTATAGACAGCCTCTCCTACGAGCAGTACTTC.

The V call is TRBV12-5, the J call TRBJ2-3; D call uncertain. The germline V gene encodes CDR1 LGHNT and CDR2 FRNRAP. V was trimmed by 5 bases and J by 2 bases, leaving 8 bases between them. The CDR3 has 13 residues. In DNA, the CDR3 is TGTGCTAGTGGTCCCCCTAACACAGATACGCAGTATTTT. Its protein is CASGPPNTDTQYF.

This chain connects TRBV11-3 to TRBJ2-7; D perhaps matches TRBD2 (6 bases). CDR1 and CDR2 (germline): SGHNT, YENEEA. V was cut by 6 bases and J by 5 bases, with 17 bases left in between. The CDR3 loop spans 14 amino acids. The CDR3 is CASSIMGRRDEQYF. DNA for the CDR3: TGTGCCAGCAGTATTATGGGCAGGAGGGACGAGCAGTACTTC.

Concerning this clone: The junction departs from germline at one end; a sequencing error may be responsible. CDR3 sequence: CASSLGQVSYNEQFF. The CDR3 DNA is TGTGCTAGCAGCCTCGGACAGGTCTCCTACAATGAGCAGTTCTTC. This chain joins TRBV7-7 and TRBJ2-1, with 7 bases lining up with TRBD1. The CDR3 loop spans 15 amino acids. Germline values: CDR1 SSHAT, CDR2 FNYEAQ (reference sequence).

This clone was detected only a few times. The rearrangement links TRBV19 to TRBJ2-7, with 8 bases lining up with TRBD2. V shed 4 bases, J shed 7 bases, and the junction held 9 bases outside the gene matches. Germline V CDR1 and CDR2: LNHDA, SQIVND (reference sequence). The CDR3 runs to 14 residues. The CDR3 DNA is TGTGCCAGTAGTAAGACTAGCGCCGCCCGGGAGCAGTACTTC. It codes for CASSKTSAAREQYF.